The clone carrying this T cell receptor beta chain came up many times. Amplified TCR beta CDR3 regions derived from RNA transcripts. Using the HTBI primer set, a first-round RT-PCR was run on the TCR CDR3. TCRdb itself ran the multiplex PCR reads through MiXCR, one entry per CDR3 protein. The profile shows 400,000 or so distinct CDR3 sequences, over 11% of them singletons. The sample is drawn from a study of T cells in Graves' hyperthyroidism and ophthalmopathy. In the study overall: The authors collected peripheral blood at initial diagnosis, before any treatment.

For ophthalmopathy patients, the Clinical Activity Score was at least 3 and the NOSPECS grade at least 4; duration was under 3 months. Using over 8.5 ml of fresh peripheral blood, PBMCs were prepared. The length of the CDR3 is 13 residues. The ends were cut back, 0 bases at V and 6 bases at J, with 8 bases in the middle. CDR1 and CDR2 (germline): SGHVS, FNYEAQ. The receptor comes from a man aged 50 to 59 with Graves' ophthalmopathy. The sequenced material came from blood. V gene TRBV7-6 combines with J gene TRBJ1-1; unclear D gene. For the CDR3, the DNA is TGTGCCAGCAGCTTAGCAGACGAGGCTGAAGCTTTCTTT. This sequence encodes CASSLADEAEAFF.